This T cell receptor (beta chain) is drawn from a study of cytomegalovirus exposure and HLA in healthy donors. Study conclusions and caveats: The study reported that TCR beta sequences accurately predicted HLA-A and HLA-B alleles in most subjects.

The study ran its PCR with 60 Vbeta and 13 Jbeta primers. In the study's own analysis: As a later analysis found, there were 80 million or so unique TCR beta chains, of which roughly 11 million were shared. Measured with immunoSEQ multiplex PCR; TCRdb has only the in-frame clones, and not every one. V and J calls and clone size are given by that table; D and trimming were obtained from the DNA. The data contain about 220,000 clones, roughly 80% of them singletons. The sample holds a few counts of this clone. The antigen is not known. V lost 0 bases, J lost 4 bases, and 7 bases lay in between. Germline loops: CDR1 MNHEY, CDR2 SVGAGI. The CDR3 is 15 residues long.

This chain uses TRBV6-5 with TRBJ1-6; D gene unclear. Sequencing input: PBMCs. This receptor was taken from a woman between 40 and 55 years old in good health and CMV-seropositive. The CDR3 spells CASSYSTEYNSPLHF. The CDR3 DNA sequence: TGTGCCAGCAGTTACTCCACAGAGTATAATTCACCCCTCCACTTT.